The present T cell receptor (beta chain) was sequenced within a study of blood T cell repertoires in COVID-19 (dated by TCRdb to about 2020). Study-level background: Collaborator samples came from the United States, Italy and Spain and covered acute and convalescent phases of COVID-19. The prospective study material was composed of cDNA or gDNA derived from T cells, B-cell-depleted T cells, or PBMCs. Deeply sampled blood TCRbeta repertoires from subjects exposed to, actively infected with, or recovered from COVID-19 were included in the dataset. The repertoires were released in a freely available public database intended as a resource for research on the immune response to SARS-CoV-2. Samples came from the ongoing ImmuneRACE study (first 160 participants) plus 1,254 subjects from 6 global collaborators. Nearly every sample came with metadata listing a de-identified subject ID, COVID-19 status, age in years and sex. HLA class I and class II types, where available, came from metadata supplied by the sample provider rather than from assay-based typing. Study-wide findings and limitations: The amount of clinical and demographic metadata varied by source and participant and was provided uncurated.

Taken from cysteine to phenylalanine, the CDR3 has 16 residues. Of all the DNA, just the CDR3 is kept, 48 bases in frame from base 1. Germline trimming: 1 base from V, 9 bases from J; junction bases outside gene matches: 12. The germline V gene yields SGHTA for CDR1 and FQGNSA for CDR2. A remark on this clone: The antigen it binds to is not known. No base qualities exist here, and no much larger clone lies one base off it.

Whole blood was collected in K2EDTA tubes by collaborating institutions according to the institutions' own protocols. For TCRbeta analysis, collaborators shipped samples in one of three forms: frozen whole blood, isolated PBMCs, or DNA extracted from either of those sample types. TCRbeta CDR3 regions were amplified from genomic DNA using the immunoSEQ Assay, a bias-controlled multiplex PCR. As for the authors' bioinformatics: Within the assay, amplification of reference gene primers was used to estimate how many nucleated cells each sample contained. To quantify the absolute abundance of each unique TCRbeta CDR3 rearrangement, sequence reads were collapsed and filtered. For each sample, productive Simpson clonality was calculated by taking the square root of Simpson's diversity index across productive rearrangements. The table comes from immuneACCESS by way of TCRdb, which keeps in-frame sequences with V and J called. Part of the clones is missing from these tables; in studies checked, under half for an unresolved V gene and the rest for unknown reasons. For V, J and clone size, that table is used; D and trimming come from the DNA. Recorded for this sample are around 36,000 clones; roughly 78% of them occurred a single time. The top ten clones comprise roughly two fifths of the sample.

Sequencing was performed on peripheral blood. This TCR was recovered from an elderly man with active or convalescent COVID-19. The V and J segments used are TRBV7-2 and TRBJ2-1, with 7 bases aligning to TRBD2. CDR3 protein: CASSLETSPRLGEQFF. The bases read TGTGCCAGCAGCTTAGAGACTAGCCCCCGGCTTGGTGAGCAGTTCTTC.